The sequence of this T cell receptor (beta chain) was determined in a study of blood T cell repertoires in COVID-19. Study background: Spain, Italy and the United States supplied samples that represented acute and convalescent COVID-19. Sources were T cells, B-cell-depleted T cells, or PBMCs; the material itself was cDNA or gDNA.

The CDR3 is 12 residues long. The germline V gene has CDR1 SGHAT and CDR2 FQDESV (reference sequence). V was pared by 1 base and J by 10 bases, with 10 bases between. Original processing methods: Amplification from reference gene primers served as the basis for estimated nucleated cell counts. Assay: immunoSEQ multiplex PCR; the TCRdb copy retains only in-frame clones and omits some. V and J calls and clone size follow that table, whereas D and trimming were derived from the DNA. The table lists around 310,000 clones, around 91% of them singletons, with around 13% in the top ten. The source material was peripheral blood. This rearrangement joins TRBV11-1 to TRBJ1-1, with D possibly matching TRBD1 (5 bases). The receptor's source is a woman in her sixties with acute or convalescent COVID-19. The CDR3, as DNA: TGTGCCAGCAGCTTAGAATTCGGGGGAGCTTTCTTT. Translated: CASSLEFGGAFF.